The 6 T cell receptor beta chains in this list originate from one sample, sequenced in a study of T cell repertoires in cytomegalovirus infection. TCRdb reprocessed the reads with MiXCR, giving one entry per CDR3 protein. The table lists approximately 500,000 distinct CDR3 sequences, approximately 15% of them singletons. Sequences were obtained from CD8+ T cells from PBMCs. The receptors come from a human donor in good health (CMV status not recorded). Some clones in this sample may be carry-over from other donors' samples.

This clonotype was recorded at least ten times. The chain has TRBV6-5 and TRBJ2-1; the match to TRBD1 covers 8 bases. Trimming took 4 bases from V and 0 from J; bases not matched to a gene: 5. This CDR3 region has 16 residues. Germline-derived CDR1 and CDR2 are MNHEY and SVGAGI. The DNA for the CDR3 is TGTGCCAGCAGTTCGGACAGGGAGAGCTCCTACAATGAGCAGTTCTTC. Translating gives CASSSDRESSYNEQFF.

The chain employs TRBV27 and TRBJ2-1; D remains ambiguous. V was trimmed by 1 base and J by 4 bases, leaving 8 bases between them. The CDR3 contains 14 residues. CDR1 is MNHEY and CDR2 is SMNVEV in the germline V gene (reference sequence). The CDR3: CASSLYLGYNEQFF. The CDR3 nucleotides read TGTGCCAGCAGTTTATATTTGGGTTACAATGAGCAGTTCTTC.

The table lists this clonotype with many counts. The chain employs TRBV7-4 and TRBJ2-1, with D perhaps matching TRBD1 (6 bases). Germline V gives CDR1 SGHVT, CDR2 SQSDAQ. V was trimmed by 4 bases and J by 6 bases, leaving 7 bases between them. The CDR3 has 12 amino acids. CDR3: CASSSDSNEQFF. The CDR3, as DNA: TGTGCCAGCAGCTCGGACAGCAATGAGCAGTTCTTC.

This clonotype was observed a few times. J is TRBJ2-7 and V is TRBV5-1, with D unclear. Germline lookup yields CDR1 SGHRS and CDR2 YFSETQ. The CDR3 length is 14 residues. V was pared by 0 bases and J by 2 bases, with 9 bases between. The CDR3 protein is CASSLVRTAYEQYF. CDR3 DNA: TGCGCCAGCAGCTTGGTTAGGACCGCCTACGAGCAGTACTTC.

This clonotype occurred many times. The V call is TRBV5-6, the J call TRBJ2-7; D call uncertain. This CDR3 contains 15 residues. CDR1 is SGHDT and CDR2 is YYEEEE in the germline V gene. Trimming stripped 2 bases from V and 0 bases from J, with 12 bases between. In nucleotides, the CDR3 is TGTGCCAGCAGCTTTATCGGTGAAAACTCCTACGAGCAGTACTTC. It translates to CASSFIGENSYEQYF.

This clonotype was observed at least ten times. The rearrangement joins TRBV5-1 to TRBJ2-1, with a possible D match to TRBD2 (5 bases). The CDR3 is made up of 11 amino acids. Germline CDR1 reads SGHRS; CDR2 reads YFSETQ. Trimming removed 3 bases at V and 15 bases at J, with 13 bases between. CDR3 region: CASSYGKTSFF. For the CDR3, the DNA is TGCGCCAGCAGCTACGGGAAGACCTCGTTCTTC.